This T cell receptor (beta chain) was captured in a study of tumor and adjacent non-tumor tissue in lung cancer. RNA was extracted from bulk tissue without any cell sorting. As regards this clonotype: A much larger clone lies one base from this, so it may be a read error.

A modified ARM-PCR protocol with three rounds of nested PCR amplified TCRbeta. TCRdb re-derived calls from the multiplex PCR reads in MiXCR, one entry per CDR3 protein. The table includes 130,000 or so distinct CDR3 sequences, 66% detected once. The CDR3 totals 14 residues. Germline CDR1 SGHVS, CDR2 FQNEAQ. Trimming took 5 bases from V and 1 from J, leaving 12 bases between them. Material: lung tumor tissue. The origin of this receptor is a man aged 30 to 39 with non-small cell lung cancer. The chain combines TRBV7-8 with TRBJ2-7, with D perhaps TRBD1 (5 bases). The CDR3 protein is CASSPSRVSYEQYF. In DNA form, the CDR3 reads TGTGCCAGCAGCCCCAGCAGGGTATCCTACGAGCAGTACTTC.